These 14 T cell receptor beta chains share one sample of origin, sequenced in a study of response to subunit inactivated influenza vaccine. Each CDR3 protein gets one entry after TCRdb re-called the RT-PCR reads with MiXCR. The sample carries around 570,000 distinct CDR3 sequences, over 9% recorded once. In addition, the sample was reused for a study of T cells expressing NK-cell markers. According to that study: Synthesis of TCR beta cDNA relied on 5'RACE template switching carrying UMIs.

The material sequenced was PBMCs from blood, taken on the day of vaccination. These receptors were taken from a man in his fifties or sixties who received an inactivated influenza vaccine.

The V gene is TRBV11-2, the J gene TRBJ2-7, with 7 bases that match TRBD1. The CDR3 extends over 14 amino acids. V lost 1 base and J lost 1; bases outside the gene matches: 1. Germline V gives CDR1 SGHAT, CDR2 FQNNGV. The CDR3 loop is CASSLGGQSYEQYF. The CDR3 bases are TGTGCCAGCAGCTTAGGGGGACAGTCCTACGAGCAGTACTTC. Full variable domain (outside the CDR3, taken from reference TRBV11-2 and TRBJ2-7): EAGVAQSPRYKIIEKRQSVAFWCNPISGHATLYWYQQILGQGPKLLIQFQNNGVVDDSQLPKDRFSAERLKGVDSTLKIQPAKLEDSAVYLCASSLGGQSYEQYFGPGTRLTVT.

This clonotype was observed at least ten times. The J gene is TRBJ1-5, the V gene TRBV6-2 or TRBV6-3; 8 bases are shared with TRBD1. This CDR3 region has 21 residues. Per germline, CDR1 MNHEY and CDR2 SVGEGT. After removal of 0 bases from V and 1 base from J, the junction contained 17 bases not matched to a gene. The DNA for the CDR3 is TGTGCCAGCAGTTACTCGATTATCGCAGGGGGCCCCGACATGAGCAATCAGCCCCAGCATTTT. Translating it yields CASSYSIIAGGPDMSNQPQHF.

This chain connects TRBV29-1 to TRBJ1-2, with D uncertain. Trimming cost V 4 bases and J 5 bases, with 14 bases left between them. The CDR3 consists of 13 residues. Germline values: CDR1 SQVTM, CDR2 ANQGSEA. The chain's CDR3 is CSVVRRDRYGYTF. CDR3 nucleotide sequence: TGCAGCGTTGTCAGGAGGGATCGGTATGGCTACACCTTC.

This clonotype was observed a handful of times. The chain joins TRBV9 to TRBJ2-1; D is unclear. The CDR3 sequence is 13 residues long. V gave up 4 bases and J gave up 7 bases, with 12 bases separating them. CDR1 is SGDLS, CDR2 YYNGEE, per germline. DNA for the CDR3: TGTGCCAGCAGCTTAAAACAGCATAATGAGCAGTTCTTC. Protein sequence: CASSLKQHNEQFF.

This clonotype has a handful of counts. The rearrangement uses TRBV20-1 and TRBJ1-5; 9 bases are shared with TRBD1. The ends lost 4 bases at V and 6 bases at J; junction bases unmatched: 13. The CDR3 covers 16 residues. Germline lookup yields CDR1 DFQATT and CDR2 SNEGSKA (reference sequence). The CDR3 nucleotides are TGCAGTGCTAACGCACCGGGACAGGGCGGGGGTCAGCCCCAGCATTTT. The encoded protein is CSANAPGQGGGQPQHF.

The V and J genes are TRBV27 and TRBJ1-1; D unclear. CDR3 length: 14 residues. Germline lookup yields CDR1 MNHEY and CDR2 SMNVEV (reference sequence). V gave up 0 bases and J gave up 5 bases, with 10 bases separating them. The CDR3 DNA follows: TGTGCCAGCAGTTTATCTGGCCTAGGGACTGAAGCTTTCTTT. Protein product: CASSLSGLGTEAFF.

This clonotype was seen repeatedly, ten times or more. This chain connects TRBV6-2 or TRBV6-3 to TRBJ2-7; possibly TRBD1 for D (6 bases). The germline V gene encodes CDR1 MNHEY and CDR2 SVGEGT. This CDR3 region has 16 residues. Trimming pared 2 bases from V and 3 bases from J, leaving 17 bases between. The CDR3 region is CASSYARTATNYEQYF. DNA for the CDR3: TGTGCCAGCAGTTACGCTAGGACAGCAACTAACTACGAGCAGTACTTC.

In this sample, this clonotype turned up many times. J is TRBJ1-3 and V is TRBV12-3 or TRBV12-4; the D is unclear. Trimming shortened V by 6 bases and J by 0 bases, and 18 bases separated the two germline ends. The CDR3 is made up of 17 amino acids. CDR3 sequence: CASSLPPDRASGNTIYF. Written as DNA, the CDR3 is TGTGCCAGCAGCCTACCCCCTGACCGCGCCTCTGGAAACACCATATATTTT.

This clonotype was observed at least ten times. The chain couples TRBV12-3 or TRBV12-4 to TRBJ1-1, with a tentative D call TRBD1 (6 bases). The V end lost 5 bases, the J end lost 1 base, and 8 bases lay between the germline ends. The CDR3 runs to 13 residues. The DNA of the CDR3 is TGTGCCAGCAGTGTACAGGGGAACACTGAAGCTTTCTTT. As protein: CASSVQGNTEAFF.

This chain links TRBV5-1 with TRBJ2-5; D unclear. CDR1 SGHRS and CDR2 YFSETQ come from the germline V gene. This CDR3 has 13 amino acids. Trimming pared 0 bases from V and 5 bases from J, leaving 8 bases between. The CDR3 nucleotides are TGCGCCAGCAGCTTGGCCTACGAGGAGACCCAGTACTTC. Translated, it gives CASSLAYEETQYF. The variable domain in full, with the rest retrieved from reference TRBV5-1 and TRBJ2-5, is KAGVTQTPRYLIKTRGQQVTLSCSPISGHRSVSWYQQTPGQGLQFLFEYFSETQRNKGNFPGRFSGRQFSNSRSEMNVSTLELGDSALYLCASSLAYEETQYFGPGTRLLVL.

This sequence joins TRBV29-1 and TRBJ2-5, with D possibly TRBD1 on 7 matching bases. CDR3 size: 13 residues. Looked up from germline, CDR1 is SQVTM and CDR2 is ANQGSEA. With 6 bases removed from V and 4 bases from J, the gap between germline ends came to 15 bases. The CDR3 region is CSVGTRQGETQYF. The DNA for the CDR3 is TGCAGCGTCGGGACTCGACAGGGAGAGACCCAGTACTTC. Combining the CDR3 with reference TRBV29-1 and TRBJ2-5 gives the whole variable domain SAVISQKPSRDICQRGTSLTIQCQVDSQVTMMFWYRQQPGQSLTLIATANQGSEATYESGFVIDKFPISRPNLTFSTLTVSNMSPEDSSIYLCSVGTRQGETQYFGPGTRLLVL.

The chain employs TRBV19 and TRBJ2-1, with TRBD2 matching over 13 bases. The CDR3 sequence is 14 residues long. In germline, CDR1 is LNHDA, CDR2 SQIVND (reference sequence). The V segment lost 3 bases and the J segment 11 bases; nucleotides outside the gene matches: 4. CDR3 amino acids: CASSMGTSGVKQFF. The CDR3 nucleotides are TGTGCCAGTAGTATGGGGACTAGCGGGGTAAAGCAGTTCTTC.

In DNA, the CDR3 is TGCAGCGTTTTCGAACAGGGGGCGAGGATGTACGGGGAGCTGTTTTTT. Translating it yields CSVFEQGARMYGELFF. The V call is TRBV29-1, the J call TRBJ2-2; 9 bases are a match to TRBD1. V was pared by 5 bases and J by 7 bases, with 14 bases of the junction left unmatched. There are 16 residues in the CDR3. Germline V CDR1 and CDR2: SQVTM, ANQGSEA.

V is TRBV18 and J is TRBJ2-5; 11 nucleotides align to TRBD1. J was trimmed by 7 bases and V by 0 bases; bases with no gene match: 7. Germline V CDR1 and CDR2: KGHSH, LQKENI. The CDR3 is 16 residues long. CDR3 residues: CASSPPRGQGARTQYF. The CDR3 DNA is TGTGCCAGCTCACCACCGAGAGGACAGGGGGCTCGGACCCAGTACTTC. Combining the CDR3 with reference TRBV18 and TRBJ2-5 gives the whole variable domain NAGVMQNPRHLVRRRGQEARLRCSPMKGHSHVYWYRQLPEEGLKFMVYLQKENIIDESGMPKERFSAEFPKEGPSILRIQQVVRGDSAAYFCASSPPRGQGARTQYFGPGTRLLVL.